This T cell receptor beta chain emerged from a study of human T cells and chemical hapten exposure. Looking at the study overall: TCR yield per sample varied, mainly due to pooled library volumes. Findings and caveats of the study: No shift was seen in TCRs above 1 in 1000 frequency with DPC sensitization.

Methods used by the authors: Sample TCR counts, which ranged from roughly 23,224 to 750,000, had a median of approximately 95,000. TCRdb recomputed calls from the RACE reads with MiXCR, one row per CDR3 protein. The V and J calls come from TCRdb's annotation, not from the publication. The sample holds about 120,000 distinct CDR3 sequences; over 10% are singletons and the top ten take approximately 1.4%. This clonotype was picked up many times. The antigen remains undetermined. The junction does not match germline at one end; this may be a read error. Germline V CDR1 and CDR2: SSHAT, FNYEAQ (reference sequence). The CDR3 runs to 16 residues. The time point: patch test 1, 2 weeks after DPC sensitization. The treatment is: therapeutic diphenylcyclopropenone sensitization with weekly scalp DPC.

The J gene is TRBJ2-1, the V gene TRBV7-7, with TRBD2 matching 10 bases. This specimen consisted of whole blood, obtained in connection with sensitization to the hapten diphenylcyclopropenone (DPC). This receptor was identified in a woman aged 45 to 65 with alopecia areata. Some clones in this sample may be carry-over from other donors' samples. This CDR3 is CASSLDLAGAYNEQFF. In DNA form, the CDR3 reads TGTGCTAGCAGCTTAGATCTAGCGGGGGCCTACAATGAGCAGTTCTTC.